This T cell receptor (beta chain) is from a study of cytomegalovirus exposure and HLA in healthy donors. Study in general: A prior analysis found more than 90 million unique TCR beta sequences from some 190 million T cells.

Primers for the PCR totalled 60 Vbeta and 13 Jbeta. TCRdb's table, derived via immunoSEQ multiplex PCR, lists solely in-frame clones and lacks some. The sample holds roughly 100,000 clones, roughly 80% seen once. The CDR3 spans 15 residues. V shed 0 bases and J shed 0 bases, with 9 bases lying between them. Germline loops: CDR1 MNHEY, CDR2 SVGAGI. Overall study results and limits: Some public TCRs appeared in many individuals, while most sequences were rare. In a later analysis, V- and J-gene trimming of beta chains associated with a DCLRE1C missense variant, replicated independently.

Concerning this clone itself: The target antigen is unknown.

The sequence was obtained from a male donor in good health and CMV-seropositive. The rearrangement joins TRBV6-5 to TRBJ2-7; D is unresolved. The sequenced sample was PBMCs. The CDR3 DNA follows: TGTGCCAGCAGTTACTCGGCAGGATACTCCTACGAGCAGTACTTC. Residues: CASSYSAGYSYEQYF.